This is a list of T cell receptor beta chains from one sample in a study of blood T cells in healthy people across ages. TCRdb used MiXCR to reprocess the 5' RACE reads, holding one entry per CDR3 protein. The table lists hundreds of thousands of distinct CDR3 sequences, about a third of them singletons. Sequences were obtained from blood. The receptors stem from a woman aged 80 or over in good health. CDR3s include the opening cysteine and the closing phenylalanine or tryptophan. Fields, in order: CDR3 length, D gene, J gene, clone size, V gene, CDR3 protein, CDR3 DNA. The D gene is left open where the match is weak. Expanded clones get a size class; other rows say once, few or many, or leave the size out.

13	TRBD2	TRBJ2-1	many	TRBV20-1	CSYSGGGYNEQFF	TGCAGCTATAGCGGGGGGGGGTACAATGAGCAGTTCTTC
16	TRBD1	TRBJ2-2	-	TRBV12-3/TRBV12-4	CASSFSYRGNTGELFF	TGTGCCAGCAGTTTCTCGTACAGGGGCAACACCGGGGAGCTGTTTTTT
16	-	TRBJ1-5	-	TRBV7-2	CASSFSSEVGNQPQHF	TGTGCCAGCAGCTTTTCATCCGAAGTAGGGAATCAGCCCCAGCATTTT
15	TRBD2	TRBJ2-1	many	TRBV5-1	CASSLGTSGTDEQFF	TGCGCCAGCAGCTTAGGGACTAGCGGGACCGATGAGCAGTTCTTC
18	TRBD1	TRBJ2-6	-	TRBV6-1	CASSPGTGARAGANVRTF	TGTGCCAGCAGTCCGGGGACAGGGGCAAGGGCTGGGGCCAACGTCCGGACTTTC
11	-	TRBJ1-2	-	TRBV30	CAWSVLGGYTF	TGTGCCTGGAGTGTACTCGGTGGCTACACCTTC
16	TRBD1	TRBJ1-2	few	TRBV19	CASSSSHRGLNYGYTF	TGTGCCAGTAGCTCTTCTCACAGGGGACTTAACTATGGCTACACCTTC
13	TRBD1	TRBJ2-1	-	TRBV7-8	CASSLSRGTGDFF	TGTGCCAGCAGCTTAAGTAGGGGGACAGGAGATTTCTTC
13	-	TRBJ2-5	many	TRBV11-3	CASSTRTGETQYF	TGTGCCAGCAGCACCCGTACGGGAGAGACCCAGTACTTC
15	-	TRBJ1-5	many	TRBV9	CASSVDQGFNQPQHF	TGTGCCAGCAGCGTAGACCAGGGTTTCAATCAGCCCCAGCATTTT
15	-	TRBJ1-2	many	TRBV7-2	CASSLAGGAGYGYTF	TGCGCCAGCAGCTTGGCCGGCGGCGCCGGCTATGGCTACACCTTC
17	TRBD2	TRBJ2-1	many	TRBV9	CASGSNLGLAGDNEQFF	TGTGCCAGCGGGAGTAATCTGGGACTAGCGGGGGACAATGAGCAGTTCTTC
13	TRBD1	TRBJ1-2	many	TRBV29-1	CSTRGQGAGGYTF	TGCAGTACAAGGGGACAGGGGGCCGGCGGCTACACCTTC
12	TRBD1	TRBJ2-5	few	TRBV30	CAWSRDRKEQYF	TGTGCCTGGAGTCGGGACAGAAAAGAGCAGTACTTC
15	TRBD1	TRBJ2-7	few	TRBV30	CAWSPRQGSYREQYF	TGTGCCTGGAGCCCTAGACAGGGTTCCTATCGCGAGCAGTACTTC
16	-	TRBJ2-1	-	TRBV20-1	CSARSSGTGQYNEQFF	TGCAGTGCTAGATCCTCCGGGACTGGGCAATACAATGAGCAGTTCTTC
17	-	TRBJ2-1	many	TRBV7-9	CASSLRAEFSSYNEQFF	TGTGCCAGCAGCTTAAGGGCTGAATTTAGCTCCTACAATGAGCAGTTCTTC
13	-	TRBJ2-3	-	TRBV29-1	CSGKAGATDTQYF	TGCAGCGGGAAGGCCGGGGCCACAGATACGCAGTATTTT
16	-	TRBJ1-2	-	TRBV7-2	CASSLNSGRALTGYTF	TGTGCCAGCAGCTTAAATTCGGGCAGAGCCCTCACTGGCTACACCTTC
13	-	TRBJ1-4	few	TRBV6-1	CASSENRYEKLFF	TGTGCCAGCAGTGAAAACCGTTACGAAAAACTGTTTTTT
13	-	TRBJ1-1	few	TRBV30	CAWSVRGASGAFF	TGTGCCTGGAGTGTACGCGGGGCGAGTGGAGCTTTCTTT
15	-	TRBJ1-5	many	TRBV5-5	CASSPTVTTNQPQHF	TGTGCCAGCAGCCCGACTGTCACTACCAATCAGCCCCAGCATTTT
11	-	TRBJ1-1	few	TRBV6-1	CASQEGFEAFF	TGTGCCAGCCAGGAGGGGTTTGAAGCTTTCTTT
14	-	TRBJ1-1	many	TRBV6-2/TRBV6-3	CASSYDGRDTEAFF	TGTGCCAGCAGTTACGACGGGAGGGACACTGAAGCTTTCTTT
18	TRBD2	TRBJ2-5	-	TRBV6-5	CASSYSSLAGGYQETQYF	TGTGCCAGCAGTTACTCGAGTCTAGCGGGAGGATACCAAGAGACCCAGTACTTC
13	TRBD1	TRBJ1-2	many	TRBV12-3/TRBV12-4	CASSHDRVYGYTF	TGTGCCAGCAGCCACGACAGGGTCTATGGCTACACCTTC
16	TRBD1	TRBJ1-2	few	TRBV6-6	CASSLPPGQGNRGYTF	TGTGCCAGCAGTTTGCCTCCGGGACAGGGGAACCGAGGCTACACCTTC
13	-	TRBJ2-3	once	TRBV6-5	CASKEGAADTQYF	TGTGCCAGCAAGGAAGGAGCGGCAGATACGCAGTATTTT
15	-	TRBJ1-1	many	TRBV7-2	CASSLGGFGRIDAFF	TGTGCCAGCAGCTTAGGAGGGTTCGGTAGGATTGATGCTTTCTTT
13	TRBD1	TRBJ1-2	many	TRBV7-2	CASSLRTGPPYTF	TGTGCCAGCAGCTTAAGGACAGGGCCCCCCTACACCTTC
15	-	TRBJ2-3	-	TRBV28	CASLRPGKLTDTRYF	TGTGCCAGCCTAAGGCCGGGGAAACTCACAGATACGCGGTATTTT
13	-	TRBJ2-2	many	TRBV7-8	CASSLDGAGELFF	TGTGCCAGCAGCTTAGATGGGGCCGGGGAGCTGTTTTTT
15	TRBD2	TRBJ2-5	-	TRBV5-1	CASSWSGGEGETQYF	TGCGCCAGCAGCTGGAGCGGGGGGGAGGGAGAGACCCAGTACTTC
14	-	TRBJ1-4	few	TRBV7-9	CASSPVVGSEKLFF	TGTGCCAGCAGCCCGGTAGTAGGCTCTGAAAAACTGTTTTTT
18	TRBD1	TRBJ1-2	many	TRBV4-1	CASSQVWDRGRGNYGYTF	TGCGCCAGCAGCCAAGTCTGGGACAGGGGGCGCGGGAACTATGGCTACACCTTC
16	TRBD1	TRBJ1-5	few	TRBV7-2	CASSPGTARSNQPQHF	TGTGCCAGCAGCCCCGGGACAGCCCGAAGCAATCAGCCCCAGCATTTT
13	TRBD1	TRBJ1-2	-	TRBV2	CASSAGGQRDYTF	TGTGCCAGCAGTGCAGGGGGACAAAGGGACTACACCTTC
12	-	TRBJ2-1	many	TRBV5-1	CASSAQGYEQFF	TGCGCCAGCAGCGCCCAGGGATATGAGCAGTTCTTC
15	TRBD2	TRBJ2-1	few	TRBV11-2	CASSLVRGGSNEQFF	TGTGCCAGCAGCTTAGTGCGGGGGGGCAGCAATGAGCAGTTCTTC
13	-	TRBJ2-3	many	TRBV20-1	CSATLVGPDTQYF	TGCAGTGCTACCCTAGTTGGGCCAGATACGCAGTATTTT
13	-	TRBJ1-1	many	TRBV20-1	CSARGRPDTEAFF	TGCAGTGCTCGCGGGCGGCCCGACACTGAAGCTTTCTTT
15	TRBD2	TRBJ2-5	many	TRBV5-6	CASSLYAGRWETQYF	TGTGCCAGCAGCTTGTACGCCGGGAGGTGGGAGACCCAGTACTTC
13	-	TRBJ2-5	many	TRBV7-3	CASSLHGQETQYF	TGTGCCAGCAGCTTACACGGCCAAGAGACCCAGTACTTC
14	-	TRBJ2-1	-	TRBV4-2	CASSRGQNYNEQFF	TGTGCCAGCAGCCGTGGACAGAACTACAATGAGCAGTTCTTC
16	-	TRBJ2-7	-	TRBV12-3/TRBV12-4	CASSPDDSVGGGEQYF	TGTGCCAGCAGTCCGGACGACAGTGTGGGAGGAGGAGAGCAGTACTTC
16	-	TRBJ1-5	-	TRBV29-1	CRYRVGWPRRYQPQHF	TGCAGATACAGGGTGGGGTGGCCGCGGCGTTATCAGCCCCAGCATTTT
15	TRBD1	TRBJ2-7	many	TRBV6-1	CASTQGTGLTYEQYF	TGTGCCAGCACCCAGGGGACAGGCCTAACCTACGAGCAGTACTTC
12	-	TRBJ2-5	-	TRBV20-1	CSAGVGGETQYF	TGCAGTGCCGGAGTCGGTGGAGAGACCCAGTACTTC
19	-	TRBJ1-5	many	TRBV4-2	CASSQTRLGWQYSNQPQHF	TGTGCCAGCAGCCAAACCCGTTTAGGGTGGCAGTATAGCAATCAGCCCCAGCATTTT
15	-	TRBJ2-1	many	TRBV28	CASSLGLAQTSEQFF	TGTGCCAGCAGTTTGGGGCTAGCGCAGACCAGTGAGCAGTTCTTC
15	TRBD1	TRBJ1-1	many	TRBV11-2	CASSRRQGSNTEAFF	TGTGCCAGCAGCCGAAGACAGGGTTCTAACACTGAAGCTTTCTTT
14	TRBD1	TRBJ1-2	many	TRBV18	CASSLHDRGYGYTF	TGTGCCAGCTCACTTCACGACAGGGGATATGGCTACACCTTC
12	TRBD1	TRBJ1-2	-	TRBV2	CASSDTGEGYTF	TGTGCCAGCAGTGATACAGGGGAAGGCTACACCTTC
12	TRBD1	TRBJ1-1	-	TRBV12-3/TRBV12-4	CASSRRQGEAFF	TGTGCCAGCAGTCGAAGACAGGGTGAAGCTTTCTTT
13	-	TRBJ1-4	many	TRBV7-9	CASSRGQNEKLFF	TGTGCCAGCAGCCGCGGCCAGAATGAAAAACTGTTTTTT
15	TRBD1	TRBJ2-3	many	TRBV7-9	CASSFGTGGSDTQYF	TGTGCCAGCAGCTTTGGGACAGGGGGGTCAGATACGCAGTATTTT
13	-	TRBJ2-5	-	TRBV7-9	CASSLVGVETQYF	TGTGCCAGCAGCTTAGTTGGGGTAGAGACCCAGTACTTC
13	-	TRBJ2-1	many	TRBV28	CATQGSSYNEQFF	TGTGCCACCCAGGGAAGCTCCTACAATGAGCAGTTCTTC
11	-	TRBJ2-5	many	TRBV30	CAQTDQETQYF	TGTGCCCAGACGGATCAAGAGACCCAGTACTTC